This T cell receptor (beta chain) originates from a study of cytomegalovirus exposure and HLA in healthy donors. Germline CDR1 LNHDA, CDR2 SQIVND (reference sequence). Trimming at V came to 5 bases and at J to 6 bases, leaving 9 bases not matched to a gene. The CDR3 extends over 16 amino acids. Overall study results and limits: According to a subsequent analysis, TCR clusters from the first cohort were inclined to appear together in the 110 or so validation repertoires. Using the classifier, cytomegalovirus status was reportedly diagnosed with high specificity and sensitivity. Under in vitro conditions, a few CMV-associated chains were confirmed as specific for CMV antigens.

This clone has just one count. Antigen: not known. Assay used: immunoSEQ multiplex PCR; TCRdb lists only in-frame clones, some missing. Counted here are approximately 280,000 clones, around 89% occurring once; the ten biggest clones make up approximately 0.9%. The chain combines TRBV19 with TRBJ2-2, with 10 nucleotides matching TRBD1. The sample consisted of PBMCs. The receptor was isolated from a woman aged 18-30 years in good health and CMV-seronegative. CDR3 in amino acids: CASSVGTGVMSGELFF. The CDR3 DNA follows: TGTGCCAGTAGTGTGGGGACAGGGGTTATGTCCGGGGAGCTGTTTTTT.